The sequence of this TCR beta chain was determined in a study of cytotoxic CD8 clonotypes in ibrutinib-treated CLL. Study-level information: Response sampling came at median approximately a year of treatment, ranging roughly 6 to 36 months.

TCRdb's table, derived via immunoSEQ multiplex PCR, lists solely in-frame clones and lacks some. The sample records over 250,000 clones, about 72% being singletons. This clonotype was sampled from a human donor with chronic lymphocytic leukemia. Material: PBMCs, obtained at disease progression, from a patient treated with ibrutinib.

CDR3 bases: TGTGCCAGTAGTACGCTCACAGGGGGGAGGGCCTACGAGCAGTACTTC. Amino acids: CASSTLTGGRAYEQYF. The chain couples TRBV19 to TRBJ2-7; D perhaps matches TRBD1 (8 bases). The CDR3 length is 16 residues. Per the germline V gene, CDR1 is LNHDA and CDR2 is SQIVND (reference sequence). V dropped 4 bases and J dropped 2 bases, with 18 bases sitting between them.